Here is one T cell receptor (beta chain) with its context. Only a few counts were recorded for this clone. What antigen it recognizes has not been identified. No quality values exist for individual bases; no much larger clone is one base distant. The CDR3 regions of human TCRbeta chains were analyzed by immunosequencing. In the paper's pipeline: Repertoire TCRs were checked for matches against a reference library of SARS-CoV-2-specific TCRs that had been generated using the MIRA antigen-specificity platform. Breadth was defined as the fraction of unique TCRs that were SARS-CoV-2-associated. Depth was defined as the fraction of total T cells that were SARS-CoV-2-associated. Each spike-specific TCR was assigned to its reactive spike region and to a CD4 or CD8 class using the MIRA data. Log10-transformed breadth and depth values were compared by one-way ANOVA with Sidak's multiple comparisons tests. This immuneACCESS table, as held by TCRdb, lists in-frame sequences with V and J called but not all clones. Of the missing ones, under half trace to an unresolved V gene in checked studies; the others have no known cause. That table gives V, J and clone size, and the DNA gave D and trimming. The table for this sample lists around 150,000 clones; about four fifths of them were counted only once. The ten largest clones add up to 4.1% of the sample.

This sample is drawn from a study of T cell responses to AZD1222 COVID-19 vaccine (dated by TCRdb to about 2021). A note on the overall study: Because spike-specific TCR depth and breadth did not differ between the two schedules, AZD1222 recipients who got a second dose at roughly 4 weeks were pooled with those who got a second dose at roughly 12 weeks. A total of 230 to 250 trial participants underwent TCR sequencing, of whom about 200 had received two doses of AZD1222 and approximately 25 had received two doses of the MenACWY control vaccine. Trial participants were enrolled into age subgroups of 18-55, 56-69 and 70-plus years, which contained 148, 28 and 57 TCR-sequenced participants, respectively. Results the study describes overall, beyond this receptor: No day 14 peak-response samples were available, so repertoires were characterized only after the peak T cell response. After two AZD1222 doses, both the breadth and the depth of spike-specific TCRs were significantly higher than at day 0 and than in MenACWY recipients. Vaccine-associated CD4 TCRs spanned the whole spike protein, with dominant responses in regions 160-218 and 743-854. Conclusions about previously exposed vaccinees are limited, since just six or seven AZD1222 recipients were seropositive for SARS-CoV-2 at baseline. The 56-69-year group was small, and its depth increase did not reach significance, likely because of low power. Nearly half of unique spike-specific TCRs reportedly recognized epitopes outside regions mutated in the B.1.351 and B.1.1.7 variants. Participants were mostly white British and included more females than males, and it was suggested by the authors that clonal diversity may have been underestimated.

Reading the label with the study, this specimen's time point is: baseline before first vaccination. Vaccinee samples came from UK trials COV001 and COV002, including a single-blind randomized controlled phase 2/3 trial of AZD1222 (ChAdOx1 nCoV-19) in healthy adults. For TCRbeta chain sequencing, PBMC samples from trial participants were taken at day 0 and at day 28 after the second dose. Germline trimming: 3 bases from V, 3 bases from J; junction bases outside gene matches: 5. Inclusive of the bounding cysteine and phenylalanine, the CDR3 is 15 residues long. Only the CDR3 part of the read is kept: 45 bases, read in frame from the first base. CDR1 and CDR2 (LGHDT, YNNKEL) derive from the germline V gene (reference sequence).

The TCR sequence derives from an adult in good health. The chain employs TRBV3-1 (or the pseudogene TRBV3-2) and TRBJ2-3; 8 central nucleotides agree with TRBD1. The specimen was peripheral blood, collected on day 0 of AZD1222 vaccination. The encoded CDR3 is CASSHRTGRTDTQYF. The bases are TGTGCCAGCAGCCACAGGACAGGGAGGACAGATACGCAGTATTTT.